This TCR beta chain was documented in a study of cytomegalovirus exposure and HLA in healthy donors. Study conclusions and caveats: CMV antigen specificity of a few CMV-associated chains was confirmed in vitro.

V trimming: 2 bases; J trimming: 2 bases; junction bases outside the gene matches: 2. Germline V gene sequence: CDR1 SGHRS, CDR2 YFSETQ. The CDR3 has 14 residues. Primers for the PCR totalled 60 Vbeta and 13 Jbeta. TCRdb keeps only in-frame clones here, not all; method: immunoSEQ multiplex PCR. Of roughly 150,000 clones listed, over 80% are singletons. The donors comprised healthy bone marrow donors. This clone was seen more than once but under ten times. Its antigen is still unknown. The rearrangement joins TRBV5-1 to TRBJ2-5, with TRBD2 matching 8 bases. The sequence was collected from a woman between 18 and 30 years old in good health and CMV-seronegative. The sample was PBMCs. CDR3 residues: CASSFGGGQETQYF. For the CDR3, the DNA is TGCGCCAGCAGCTTTGGCGGGGGGCAAGAGACCCAGTACTTC.